This entry is about one TCR beta chain. This record belongs to a study of CD8 T cells in Susac syndrome. Reverse transcription of about 0.45 to 1 ug RNA was carried out with random hexamers. TCRdb passed the immunoSEQ multiplex PCR reads through MiXCR, listing each CDR3 protein once. This table has some 52,000 distinct CDR3 sequences, about 92% appearing once. TEMRA cells were FACS-enriched, while CD8+ and CD4+ T cells were negatively isolated. The J segment lost 0 bases and the V segment lost 8 bases, leaving 10 bases of the junction unmatched. The CDR3 is made up of 17 amino acids. In germline, CDR1 is MDHEN, CDR2 SYDVKM.

The sequencing sample was made of CD8+ T cells from PBMCs. The sequence was obtained from a human donor with multiple sclerosis. The chain combines TRBV28 with TRBJ1-6; 7 bases are a match to TRBD1. The chain's CDR3 is CASQGGDGYSYNSPLHF. The CDR3 DNA reads TGTGCCAGCCAGGGGGGGGATGGATACTCCTATAATTCACCCCTCCACTTT.